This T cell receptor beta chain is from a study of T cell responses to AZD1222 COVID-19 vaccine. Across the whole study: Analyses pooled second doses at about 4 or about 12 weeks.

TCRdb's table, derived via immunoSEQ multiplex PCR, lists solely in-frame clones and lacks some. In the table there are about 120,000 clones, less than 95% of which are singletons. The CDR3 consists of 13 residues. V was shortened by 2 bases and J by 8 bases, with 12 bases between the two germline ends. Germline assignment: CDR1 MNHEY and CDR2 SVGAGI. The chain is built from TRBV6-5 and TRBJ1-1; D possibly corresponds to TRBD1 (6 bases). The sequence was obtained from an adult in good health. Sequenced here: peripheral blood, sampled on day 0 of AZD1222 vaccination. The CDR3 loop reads CASSYTSDSEAFF. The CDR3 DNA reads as TGTGCCAGCAGTTACACCTCGGACAGCGAAGCTTTCTTT.